This section outlines one T cell receptor (beta chain) sequence together with its context. The sample is drawn from a study of blood T cell repertoires in COVID-19. Across the study: Sites in the United States, Italy and Spain provided acute and convalescent COVID-19 samples. PBMCs, B-cell-depleted T cells, or T cells provided the cDNA or gDNA that made up the material.

Profiling relied on immunoSEQ multiplex PCR, and the TCRdb table lists in-frame clones only, not all of them. The sample lists tens of thousands of clones; approximately 90% were seen once. After removal of 2 bases from V and 8 bases from J, the junction contained 5 bases not matched to a gene. The CDR3 is made up of 14 amino acids. Germline V gene lookup returns CDR1 MNHEY and CDR2 SMNVEV (reference sequence). Material: peripheral blood. V is TRBV27 and J is TRBJ1-4; 7 bases line up with TRBD1. The receptor was derived from an elderly woman with COVID-19, enrolled during active disease. The CDR3 sequence: CASSLRQGYEKLFF. The CDR3 DNA follows: TGTGCCAGCAGTTTAAGACAGGGTTACGAAAAACTGTTTTTT.